Below are 4 T cell receptor beta chains sequenced from a single sample in a study of T cell responses to AZD1222 COVID-19 vaccine. Clones were sequenced by immunoSEQ multiplex PCR, and TCRdb holds only the in-frame ones, with some missing. This sample carries 110,000 to 150,000 clones, about nine tenths of them seen once, and the ten largest clones take 2.5% to 4%. The sequencing here drew on peripheral blood, taken 28 days after the second AZD1222 dose. These TCRs come from an adult who received the AZD1222 COVID-19 vaccine.

The chain has TRBV27 and TRBJ1-4; TRBD1 agrees at 9 bases. V lost 3 bases to trimming and J lost 10 bases; unmatched junction nucleotides: 6. The germline V gene has CDR1 MNHEY and CDR2 SMNVEV (reference sequence). CDR3 size: 14 residues. This chain's CDR3 is CASSLGTGLGKLFF. Written as DNA, the CDR3 is TGTGCCAGCAGTTTGGGGACAGGGTTGGGAAAACTGTTTTTT.

V is TRBV27 and J is TRBJ2-2; the match to TRBD2 covers 15 bases. This CDR3 has 18 amino acids. J lost 5 bases, V lost 1 base, and 5 bases had no gene match. The germline V gene has CDR1 MNHEY and CDR2 SMNVEV (reference sequence). CDR3 loop: CASSLYPGLAGGTGELFF. DNA of the CDR3: TGTGCCAGCAGTTTATACCCGGGACTAGCGGGAGGAACCGGGGAGCTGTTTTTT.

This rearrangement joins TRBV24-1 to TRBJ2-2, with D maybe TRBD1 (5 bases). Germline loops: CDR1 KGHDR, CDR2 SFDVKD. V shed 0 bases and J shed 4 bases, with 23 bases lying between them. This CDR3 spans 20 amino acids. DNA for the CDR3: TGTGCCACCAGTGATTTGCAGTATAGAGGATGGCATAGGGGCACCGGGGAGCTGTTTTTT. The encoded protein is CATSDLQYRGWHRGTGELFF.

This chain's CDR3 is CAISEVTGAGDTIYF. Written as DNA, the CDR3 is TGTGCCATCAGTGAAGTGACAGGGGCCGGGGACACCATATATTTT. The rearrangement links TRBV10-3 to TRBJ1-3; TRBD1 agrees at 8 bases. Germline trimming cut 3 bases from V and 8 bases from J; bases unmatched to any gene: 9. CDR1 ENHRY and CDR2 SYGVKD come from the germline V gene. The CDR3 has 15 residues.